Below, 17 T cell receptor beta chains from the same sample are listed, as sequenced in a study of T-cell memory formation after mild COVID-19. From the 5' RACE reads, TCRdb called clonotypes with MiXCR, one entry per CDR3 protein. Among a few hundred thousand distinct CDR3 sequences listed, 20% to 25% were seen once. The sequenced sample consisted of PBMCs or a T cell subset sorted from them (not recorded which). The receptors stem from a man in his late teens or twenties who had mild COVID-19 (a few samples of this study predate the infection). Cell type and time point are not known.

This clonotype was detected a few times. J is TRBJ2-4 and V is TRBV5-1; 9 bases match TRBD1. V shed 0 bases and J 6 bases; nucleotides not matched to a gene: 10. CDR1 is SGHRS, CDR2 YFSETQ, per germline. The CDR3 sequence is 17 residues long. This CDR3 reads CASSLELLGTGINIQYF. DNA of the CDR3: TGCGCCAGCAGCTTGGAACTTCTAGGGACAGGGATAAACATTCAGTACTTC.

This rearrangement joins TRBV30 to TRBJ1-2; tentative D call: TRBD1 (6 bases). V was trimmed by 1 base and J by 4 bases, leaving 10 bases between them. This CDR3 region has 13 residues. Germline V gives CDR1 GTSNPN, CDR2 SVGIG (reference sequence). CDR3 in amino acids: CAWSEGGAYGYTF. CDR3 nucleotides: TGTGCCTGGAGTGAAGGGGGAGCCTATGGCTACACCTTC.

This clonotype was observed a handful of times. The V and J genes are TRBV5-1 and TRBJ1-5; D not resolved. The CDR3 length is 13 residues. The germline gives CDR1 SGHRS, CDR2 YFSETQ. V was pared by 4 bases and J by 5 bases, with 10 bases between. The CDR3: CASSAGGDQPQHF. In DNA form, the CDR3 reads TGCGCCAGCAGCGCCGGCGGGGATCAGCCCCAGCATTTT.

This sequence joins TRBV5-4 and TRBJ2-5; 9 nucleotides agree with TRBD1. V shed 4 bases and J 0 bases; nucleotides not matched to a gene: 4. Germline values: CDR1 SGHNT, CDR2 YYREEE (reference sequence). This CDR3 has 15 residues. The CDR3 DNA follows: TGTGCCAGCAGCCCAGGGACAGGGAACCAAGAGACCCAGTACTTC. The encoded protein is CASSPGTGNQETQYF.

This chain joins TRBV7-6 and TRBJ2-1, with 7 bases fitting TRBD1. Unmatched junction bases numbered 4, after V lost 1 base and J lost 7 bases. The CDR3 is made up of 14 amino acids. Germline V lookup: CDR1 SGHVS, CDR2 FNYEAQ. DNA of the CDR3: TGTGCCAGCAGCTTAGTGGCAGGGGGAAATGAGCAGTTCTTC. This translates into CASSLVAGGNEQFF.

The DNA for the CDR3 is TGTGCCAGAGCCAAGGGGGCAGGGCAACCTCAAGAGACCCAGTACTTC. This gives the protein CARAKGAGQPQETQYF. This chain joins TRBV6-2 or TRBV6-3 and TRBJ2-5, with 7 bases fitting TRBD1. CDR1 is MNHEY and CDR2 is SVGEGT in the germline V gene. CDR3 size: 16 residues. The junction had 15 bases not matched to a gene; V was cut back by 9 bases and J by 2 bases.

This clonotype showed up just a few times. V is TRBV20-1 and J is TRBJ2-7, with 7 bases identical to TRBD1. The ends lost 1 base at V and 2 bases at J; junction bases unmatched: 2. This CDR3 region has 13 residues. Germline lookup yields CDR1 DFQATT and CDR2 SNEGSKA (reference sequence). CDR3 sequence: CSARGQGTYEQYV. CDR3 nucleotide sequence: TGCAGTGCTAGAGGACAGGGAACCTACGAGCAGTACGTC.

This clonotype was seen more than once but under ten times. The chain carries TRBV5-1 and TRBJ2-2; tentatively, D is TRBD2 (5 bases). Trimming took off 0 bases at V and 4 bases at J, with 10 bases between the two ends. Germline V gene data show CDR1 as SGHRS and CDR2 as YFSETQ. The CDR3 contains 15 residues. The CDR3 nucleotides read TGCGCCAGCAGCTTGGCCGAGGGCCCCACCGGGGAGCTGTTTTTT. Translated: CASSLAEGPTGELFF.

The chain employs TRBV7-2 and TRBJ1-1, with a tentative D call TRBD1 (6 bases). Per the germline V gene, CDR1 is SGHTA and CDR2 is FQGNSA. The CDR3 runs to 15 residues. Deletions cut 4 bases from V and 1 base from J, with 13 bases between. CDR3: CASSYLGGANTEAFF. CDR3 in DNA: TGTGCCAGCAGCTACCTCGGGGGCGCGAACACTGAAGCTTTCTTT.

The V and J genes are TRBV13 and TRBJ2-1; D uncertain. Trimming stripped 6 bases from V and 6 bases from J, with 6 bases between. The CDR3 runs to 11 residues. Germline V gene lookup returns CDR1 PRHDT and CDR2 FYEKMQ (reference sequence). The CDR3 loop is CASRWGNEQFF. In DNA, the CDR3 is TGTGCCAGCAGATGGGGCAATGAGCAGTTCTTC.

In DNA form, the CDR3 reads TGTGCCAGCAGCTTAACTGGAAACACCATATATTTT. Encoded protein: CASSLTGNTIYF. This chain uses TRBV7-2 with TRBJ1-3; D remains unclear. Trimming shortened V by 2 bases and J by 2 bases, and 1 base separated the two germline ends. Germline CDR1 reads SGHTA; CDR2 reads FQGNSA. This CDR3 region has 12 residues.

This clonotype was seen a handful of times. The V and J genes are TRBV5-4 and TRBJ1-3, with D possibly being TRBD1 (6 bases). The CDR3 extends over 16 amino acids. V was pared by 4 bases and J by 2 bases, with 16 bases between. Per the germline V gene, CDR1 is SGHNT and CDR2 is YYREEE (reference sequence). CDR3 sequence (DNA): TGTGCCAGCAGCCCGGGGGGGGCGAGAGCTGGAAACACCATATATTTT. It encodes CASSPGGARAGNTIYF.

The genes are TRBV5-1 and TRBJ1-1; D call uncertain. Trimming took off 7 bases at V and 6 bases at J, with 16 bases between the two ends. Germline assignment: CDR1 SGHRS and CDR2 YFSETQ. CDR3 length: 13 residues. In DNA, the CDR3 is TGCGCCAGCGGCTATCAGGCAGAGTCTGAAGCTTTCTTT. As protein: CASGYQAESEAFF.

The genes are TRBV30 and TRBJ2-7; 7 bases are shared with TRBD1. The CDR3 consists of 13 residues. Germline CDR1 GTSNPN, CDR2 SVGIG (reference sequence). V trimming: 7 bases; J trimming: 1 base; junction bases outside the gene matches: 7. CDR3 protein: CASRTGESYEQYF. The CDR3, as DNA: TGTGCCTCTCGGACAGGAGAATCCTACGAGCAGTACTTC.

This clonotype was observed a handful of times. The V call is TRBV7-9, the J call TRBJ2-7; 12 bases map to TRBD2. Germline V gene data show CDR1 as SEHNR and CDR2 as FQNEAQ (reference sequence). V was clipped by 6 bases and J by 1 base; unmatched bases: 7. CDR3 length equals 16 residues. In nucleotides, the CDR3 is TGTGCCAGCAGGTCACTAGCGGGGGGACCATCCTACGAGCAGTACTTC. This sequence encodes CASRSLAGGPSYEQYF.

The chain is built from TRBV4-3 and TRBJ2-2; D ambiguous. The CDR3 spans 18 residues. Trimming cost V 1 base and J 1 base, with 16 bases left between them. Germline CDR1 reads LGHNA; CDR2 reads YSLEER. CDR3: CASSQVQVFGRNTGELFF. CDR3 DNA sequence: TGCGCCAGCAGCCAAGTTCAGGTGTTCGGCAGGAACACCGGGGAGCTGTTTTTT.

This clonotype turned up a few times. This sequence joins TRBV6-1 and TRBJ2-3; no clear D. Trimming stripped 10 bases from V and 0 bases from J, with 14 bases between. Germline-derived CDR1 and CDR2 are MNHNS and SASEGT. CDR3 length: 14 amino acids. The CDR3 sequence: CATSSGTSTDTQYF. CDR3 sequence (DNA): TGTGCCACCAGCTCCGGAACTAGCACAGATACGCAGTATTTT.